Here is one T cell receptor (beta chain) with its context. This clonotype has at least ten counts. Its antigen remains unidentified. One base away there is no much larger clone; base qualities are not given. Unsorted PBMC libraries were generated from 2 million PBMCs stored in RNAlater at -80 °C until RNA extraction. Multiple sclerosis patients were enrolled in a US clinical protocol evaluating disease progression by magnetic resonance imaging. Peripheral blood underwent Ficoll-Hypaque density gradient centrifugation to isolate PBMCs, which were then cryopreserved in liquid nitrogen. cDNA synthesis used template-switch 5'RACE with a primer carrying a 10-nucleotide random unique molecular identifier tagging each TCR transcript. Over 200 million TCR-beta sequences, covering 15-18 subjects, were produced in each sequencing run. Total RNA was extracted with the RNeasy kit. TCR-beta VDJ regions were amplified with primers for the TCR constant region and the 5'RACE anchor, using the KAPA Real-time Library Amplification kit. A first PCR added sample indexes and Illumina adaptors, and a second PCR then raised library yield. The roughly 650 bp TCR product was size-selected on a 2% E-gel SizeSelection system after Ampure bead purification. Before pooling, library quality was assessed on a Bioanalyzer, concentration was determined with Qubit, and library quantification was performed with the Kapa Library Quantification kit. An Illumina HiSeq 2500 sequenced the libraries paired-end 2 x 150 bp. To increase sequence diversity, about 23-32% phiX was spiked into each library pool. On the study's bioinformatics: The quality-filtered reads were processed with the UMI-based MiGEC pipeline, whose error correction step removed more than 80% of the raw TCR sequences. VDJ genes were aligned to IMGT germline references, and clonotypes were defined by unique CDR3 amino acid sequence plus V-J genes. VDJtools evaluated clonal expansion, Shannon diversity and CDR3 relatedness (CalcPairwiseDistances, ClusterSamples); CLCbio workbench built phylogenetic trees. A clone was classed as expanded if it had 8 or more unique UMIs, a cutoff based on coefficient-of-variation modelling across technical triplicates. TCRdb applied fastp at Q25 and MiXCR to the public reads, then kept only in-frame beta chains. For every CDR3 protein sequence, its rows merge into one entry that carries the most common genes and DNA. Here the V and J calls rest on TCRdb's processing, not on the authors' analysis. The sample table holds about 50,000 distinct CDR3 sequences, of which over 3% were seen once. The ten most abundant clones make up more than 5% of the sample.

From its cysteine to its phenylalanine, the CDR3 spans 15 amino acids. Only the CDR3 DNA stays, 45 bases, in frame from base 1. V sheds 5 bases and J sheds 3 bases, leaving 14 bases between their ends. The CDR1 and CDR2 encoded by the germline V gene are SGHTA and FQGTGA. The source of the sample is a study of neurological immune-mediated disorders (dated by TCRdb to the late 2010s). As for the study more broadly: Among the approximately 35 multiple sclerosis patients, relapsing-remitting MS accounted for 31 and secondary progressive MS accounted for 3. The cohort included around 70 subjects: roughly 15 with HAM/TSP, roughly 34 with multiple sclerosis, and 20 healthy controls. The roughly 110 TCR-beta libraries covered PBMC samples along with longitudinal samples, technical triplicates, and paired sorted CD4+ and CD8+ T-cell subsets. Peripheral blood TCR-beta repertoires from HTLV-I-associated myelopathy (HAM/TSP) patients, multiple sclerosis patients and healthy controls were compared by UMI-based sequencing.

On the study overall, not on this receptor specifically: TCR clonal expansion was highest in HAM/TSP patients and lowest in MS patients, with MS patients falling below even healthy controls. Repertoires from 18 of 34 MS patients were grouped by phylogenetic analysis into a cluster of related CDR3 sequences, suggesting a possible repertoire-level signature. Expanded clones from different subjects shared no identical CDR3 amino acid sequences, which suggests that TCR-beta repertoires were private in all groups. The MS cluster showed no association with clinical or MRI features, and the authors stated that larger cohorts are needed.

The material sequenced was PBMCs. The chain employs TRBV7-3 and TRBJ2-1; the D element might be TRBD1 or TRBD2, as each aligns at 6 bases. The clonotype comes from a man aged 40-55 years with multiple sclerosis. At the DNA level, the sequence is TGTGCCAGCAGCAAACAGGGAGGACACTACAATGAGCAGTTCTTC. Translated, it gives CASSKQGGHYNEQFF.